This TCR beta chain was found in a study of T-cell reconstitution after alpha-beta-depleted transplantation in children. The TCRbeta library incorporated unique molecular identifiers. TCRdb re-called the PCR reads with MiXCR, one entry per CDR3 protein. Of a few hundred thousand distinct CDR3 sequences in the sample, 10% were seen once. The CDR3 consists of 20 residues. V trimming: 8 bases; J trimming: 0 bases; junction bases outside the gene matches: 20. Germline lookup yields CDR1 LGHNT and CDR2 FRNRAP. Here the sequenced sample was PBMCs from the stem cell graft donor, taken from the stem cell graft. The TCR was taken from a human donor who donated a stem cell graft to a child with acute lymphoblastic leukemia. The gene calls are TRBV12-5 and TRBJ2-3; TRBD2 matches 10 bases. CDR3 sequence: CASSQLSPGLASISTDTQYF. In DNA, the CDR3 is TGTGCTAGTAGTCAACTCTCGCCGGGACTAGCGTCTATTAGCACAGATACGCAGTATTTT.